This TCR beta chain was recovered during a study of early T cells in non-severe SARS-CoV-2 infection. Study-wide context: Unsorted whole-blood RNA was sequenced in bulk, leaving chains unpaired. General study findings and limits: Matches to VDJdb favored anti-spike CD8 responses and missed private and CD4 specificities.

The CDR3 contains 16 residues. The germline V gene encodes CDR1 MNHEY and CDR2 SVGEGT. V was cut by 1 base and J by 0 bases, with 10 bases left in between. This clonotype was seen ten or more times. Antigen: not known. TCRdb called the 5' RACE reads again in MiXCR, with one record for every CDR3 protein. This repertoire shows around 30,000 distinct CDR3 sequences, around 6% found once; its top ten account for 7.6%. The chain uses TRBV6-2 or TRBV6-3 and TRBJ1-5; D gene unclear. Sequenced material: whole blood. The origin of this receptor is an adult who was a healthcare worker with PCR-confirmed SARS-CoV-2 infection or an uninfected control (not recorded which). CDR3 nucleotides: TGTGCCAGCAGTTACTGGGCACCCGGTAGCAATCAGCCCCAGCATTTT. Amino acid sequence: CASSYWAPGSNQPQHF.